This T cell receptor (beta chain) derives from a study of blood T cell repertoires in COVID-19. Method: immunoSEQ multiplex PCR; TCRdb's copy keeps in-frame clones and lacks some. The repertoire holds about 160,000 clones, with roughly 81% as singletons. Germline loops: CDR1 MNHEY, CDR2 SMNVEV (reference sequence). J gave up 1 base and V 6 bases, and 5 bases lay outside the gene matches. The length of the CDR3 is 15 residues. The gene calls are TRBV27 and TRBJ1-5; 8 positions match TRBD1. The receptor was derived from a man aged 40-49 years with acute or convalescent COVID-19. Sequenced: peripheral blood. CDR3 in DNA: TGTGCCAGCAGCCCGGACAGGGAGAGCAATCAGCCCCAGCATTTT. Translating it yields CASSPDRESNQPQHF.